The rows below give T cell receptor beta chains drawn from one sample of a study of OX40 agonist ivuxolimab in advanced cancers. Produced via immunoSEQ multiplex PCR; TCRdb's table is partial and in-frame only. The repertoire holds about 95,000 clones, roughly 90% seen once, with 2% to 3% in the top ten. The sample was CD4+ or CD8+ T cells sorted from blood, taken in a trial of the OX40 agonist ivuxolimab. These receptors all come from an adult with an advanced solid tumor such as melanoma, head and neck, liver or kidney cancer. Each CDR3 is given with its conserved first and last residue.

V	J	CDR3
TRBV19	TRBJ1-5	CASMKERADNQPQHF
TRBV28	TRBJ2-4	CASSPLPGLKAVKNIQYF
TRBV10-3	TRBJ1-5	CATDRTGLDQPQHF
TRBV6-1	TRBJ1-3	CASSRGLTGNTIYF
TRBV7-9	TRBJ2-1	CASSPAGTGGEQFF
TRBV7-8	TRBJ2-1	CASSLNPSGSGNEQFF
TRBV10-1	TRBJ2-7	CASSASGRKVEQYF
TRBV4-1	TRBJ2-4	CASSQGRGLGVKNIQYF
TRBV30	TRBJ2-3	CAWSVQLAGTDTQYF
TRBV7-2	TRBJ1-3	CASSFSGGSGNTIYF
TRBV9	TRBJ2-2	CASSPAVLNTGELFF
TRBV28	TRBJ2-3	CASSPPIPRHPLATDTQYF
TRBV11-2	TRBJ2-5	CASSFLPSGGETQYF
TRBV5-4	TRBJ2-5	CASSPYSSGRGETQYF
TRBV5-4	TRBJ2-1	CASSLSAGVAAQEQFF
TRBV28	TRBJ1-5	CASSPHGQAGNQPQHF